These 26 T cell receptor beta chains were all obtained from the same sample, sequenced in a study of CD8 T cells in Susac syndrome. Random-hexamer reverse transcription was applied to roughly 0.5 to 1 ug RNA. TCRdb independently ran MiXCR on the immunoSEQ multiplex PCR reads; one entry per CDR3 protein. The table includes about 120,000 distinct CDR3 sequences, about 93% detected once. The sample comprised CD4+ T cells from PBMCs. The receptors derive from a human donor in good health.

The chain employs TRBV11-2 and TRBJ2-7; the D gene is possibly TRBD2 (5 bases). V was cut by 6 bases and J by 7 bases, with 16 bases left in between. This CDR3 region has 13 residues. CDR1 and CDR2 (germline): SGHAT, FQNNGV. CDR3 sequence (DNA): TGTGCCAGCAGGAGGGTTACCTCTTGGGAGCAGTACTTC. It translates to CASRRVTSWEQYF.

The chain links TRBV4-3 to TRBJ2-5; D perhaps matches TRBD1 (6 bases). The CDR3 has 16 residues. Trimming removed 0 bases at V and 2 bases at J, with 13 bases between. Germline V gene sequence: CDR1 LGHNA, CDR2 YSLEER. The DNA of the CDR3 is TGCGCCAGCAGCCAAGATTTAGGGGGAACACAAGAGACCCAGTACTTC. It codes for CASSQDLGGTQETQYF.

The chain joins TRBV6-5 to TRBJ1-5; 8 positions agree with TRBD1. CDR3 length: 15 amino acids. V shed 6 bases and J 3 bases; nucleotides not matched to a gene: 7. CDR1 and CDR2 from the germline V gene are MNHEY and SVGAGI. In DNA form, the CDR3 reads TGTGCCAGCAGGGAGACAGGGGATCCCAATCAGCCCCAGCATTTT. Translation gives CASRETGDPNQPQHF.

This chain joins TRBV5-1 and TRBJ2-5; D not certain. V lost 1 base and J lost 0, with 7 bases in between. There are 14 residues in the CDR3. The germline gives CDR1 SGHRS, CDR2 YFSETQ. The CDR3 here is CASSLLQYQETQYF. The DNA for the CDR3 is TGCGCCAGCAGCTTGTTACAGTACCAAGAGACCCAGTACTTC. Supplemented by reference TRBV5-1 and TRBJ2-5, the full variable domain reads KAGVTQTPRYLIKTRGQQVTLSCSPISGHRSVSWYQQTPGQGLQFLFEYFSETQRNKGNFPGRFSGRQFSNSRSEMNVSTLELGDSALYLCASSLLQYQETQYFGPGTRLLVL.

CDR3 residues: CASSSGLAGVEDEQFF. CDR3 bases: TGTGCCAGCAGTTCGGGACTAGCGGGAGTCGAAGATGAGCAGTTCTTC. The chain recombines TRBV27 with TRBJ2-1; 14 positions match TRBD2. Per germline, CDR1 MNHEY and CDR2 SMNVEV (reference sequence). After removal of 4 bases from V and 8 bases from J, the junction contained 7 bases not matched to a gene. This CDR3 has 16 residues.

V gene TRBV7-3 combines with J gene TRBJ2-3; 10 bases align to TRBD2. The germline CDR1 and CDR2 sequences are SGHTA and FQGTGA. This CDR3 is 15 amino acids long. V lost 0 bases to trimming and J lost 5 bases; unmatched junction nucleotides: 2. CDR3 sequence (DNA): TGTGCCAGCAGCTTAACGGAGCGGGAGGGAGATACGCAGTATTTT. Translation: CASSLTEREGDTQYF.

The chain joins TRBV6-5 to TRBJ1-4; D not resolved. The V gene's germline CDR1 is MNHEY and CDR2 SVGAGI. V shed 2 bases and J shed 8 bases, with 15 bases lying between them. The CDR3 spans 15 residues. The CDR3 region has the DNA TGTGCCAGCAGTTACAGCGGCGTGGTCGTAGAAAAACTGTTTTTT. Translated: CASSYSGVVVEKLFF.

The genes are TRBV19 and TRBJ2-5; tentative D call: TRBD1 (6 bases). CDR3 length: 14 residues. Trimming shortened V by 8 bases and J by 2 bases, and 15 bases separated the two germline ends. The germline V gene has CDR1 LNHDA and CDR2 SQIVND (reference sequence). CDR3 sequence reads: CASGGTGVQETQYF. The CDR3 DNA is TGTGCCAGTGGGGGCACAGGTGTACAAGAGACCCAGTACTTC.

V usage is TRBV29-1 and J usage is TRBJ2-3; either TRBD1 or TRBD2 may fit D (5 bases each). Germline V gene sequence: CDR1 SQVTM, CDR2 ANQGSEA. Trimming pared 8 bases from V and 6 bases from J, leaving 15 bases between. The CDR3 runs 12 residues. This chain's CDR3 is CSWGSEGDTQYF. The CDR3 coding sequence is TGCAGCTGGGGGAGCGAGGGGGATACGCAGTATTTT.

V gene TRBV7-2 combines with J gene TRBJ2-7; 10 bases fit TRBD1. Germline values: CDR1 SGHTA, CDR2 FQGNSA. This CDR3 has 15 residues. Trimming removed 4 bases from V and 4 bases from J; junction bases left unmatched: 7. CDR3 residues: CASSSTGTGAYEQYF. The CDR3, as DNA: TGTGCCAGCAGCTCTACCGGGACAGGGGCTTACGAGCAGTACTTC.

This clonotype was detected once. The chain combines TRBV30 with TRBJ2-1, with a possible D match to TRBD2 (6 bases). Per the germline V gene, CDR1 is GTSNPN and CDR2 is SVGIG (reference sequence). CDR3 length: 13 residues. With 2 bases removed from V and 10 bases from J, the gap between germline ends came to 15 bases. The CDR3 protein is CAWSRREAGEQFF. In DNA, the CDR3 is TGTGCCTGGAGTAGGAGGGAGGCAGGAGAGCAGTTCTTC.

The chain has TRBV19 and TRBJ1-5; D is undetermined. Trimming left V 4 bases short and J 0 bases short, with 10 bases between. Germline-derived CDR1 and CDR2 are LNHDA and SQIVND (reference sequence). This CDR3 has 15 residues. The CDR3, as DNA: TGTGCCAGTAGTAGGGAGGAGCCTAGCAATCAGCCCCAGCATTTT. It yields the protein CASSREEPSNQPQHF.

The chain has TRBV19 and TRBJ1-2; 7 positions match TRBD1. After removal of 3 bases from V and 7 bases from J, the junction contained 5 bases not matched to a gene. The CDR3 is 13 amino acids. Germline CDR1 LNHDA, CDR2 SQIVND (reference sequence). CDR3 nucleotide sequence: TGTGCCAGTAGTATCTCGTCAGGGGGTGGCTACACCTTC. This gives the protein CASSISSGGGYTF.

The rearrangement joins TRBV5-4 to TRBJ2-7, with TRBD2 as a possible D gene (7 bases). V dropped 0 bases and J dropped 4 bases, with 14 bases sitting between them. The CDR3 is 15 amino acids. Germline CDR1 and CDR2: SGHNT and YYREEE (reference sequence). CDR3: CASSLAGGVRYEQYF. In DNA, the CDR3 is TGTGCCAGCAGCTTGGCGGGGGGCGTGAGATACGAGCAGTACTTC. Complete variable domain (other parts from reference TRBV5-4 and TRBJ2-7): ETGVTQSPTHLIKTRGQQVTLRCSSQSGHNTVSWYQQALGQGPQFIFQYYREEENGRGNFPPRFSGLQFPNYSSELNVNALELDDSALYLCASSLAGGVRYEQYFGPGTRLTVT.

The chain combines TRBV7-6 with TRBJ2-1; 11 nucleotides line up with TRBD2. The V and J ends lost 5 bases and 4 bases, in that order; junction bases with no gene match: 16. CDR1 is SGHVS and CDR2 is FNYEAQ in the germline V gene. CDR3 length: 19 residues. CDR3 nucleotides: TGTGCCAGCAGCAAGGCGGGACTAGCGGAAATCAAGACTTACAATGAGCAGTTCTTC. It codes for CASSKAGLAEIKTYNEQFF.

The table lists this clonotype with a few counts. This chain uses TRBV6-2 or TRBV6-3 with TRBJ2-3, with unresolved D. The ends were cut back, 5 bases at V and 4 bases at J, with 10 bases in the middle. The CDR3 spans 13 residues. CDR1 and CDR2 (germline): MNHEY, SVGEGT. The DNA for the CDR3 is TGTGCCAGCAGTCCCCTCGGCGCAGATACGCAGTATTTT. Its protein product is CASSPLGADTQYF.

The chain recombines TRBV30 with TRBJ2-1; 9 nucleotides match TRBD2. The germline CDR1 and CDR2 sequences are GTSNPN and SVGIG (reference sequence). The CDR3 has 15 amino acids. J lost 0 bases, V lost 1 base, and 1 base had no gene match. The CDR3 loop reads CAWSGAGGSYNEQFF. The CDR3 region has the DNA TGTGCCTGGAGTGGAGCGGGAGGCTCCTACAATGAGCAGTTCTTC.

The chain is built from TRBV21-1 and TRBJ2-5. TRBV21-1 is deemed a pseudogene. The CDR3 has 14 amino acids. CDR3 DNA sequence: TGTGCCAGCAGCAAATACCGACGGCAAGAGACCCAGTACTTC. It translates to CASSKYRRQETQYF.

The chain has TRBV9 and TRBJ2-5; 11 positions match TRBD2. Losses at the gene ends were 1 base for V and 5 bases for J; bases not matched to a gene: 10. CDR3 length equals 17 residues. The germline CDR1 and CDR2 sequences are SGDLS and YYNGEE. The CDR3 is CASSVRDGTSGEETQYF. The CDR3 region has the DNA TGTGCCAGCAGCGTACGTGACGGGACTAGCGGCGAGGAGACCCAGTACTTC. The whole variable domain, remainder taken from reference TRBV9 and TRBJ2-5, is DSGVTQTPKHLITATGQRVTLRCSPRSGDLSVYWYQQSLDQGLQFLIQYYNGEERAKGNILERFSAQQFPDLHSELNLSSLELGDSALYFCASSVRDGTSGEETQYFGPGTRLLVL.

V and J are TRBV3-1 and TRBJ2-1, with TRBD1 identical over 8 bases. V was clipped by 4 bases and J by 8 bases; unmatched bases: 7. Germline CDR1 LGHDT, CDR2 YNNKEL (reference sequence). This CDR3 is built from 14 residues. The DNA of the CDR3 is TGTGCCAGCAGCCTTCGGACAGGGTTTGATGAGCAGTTCTTC. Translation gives CASSLRTGFDEQFF.

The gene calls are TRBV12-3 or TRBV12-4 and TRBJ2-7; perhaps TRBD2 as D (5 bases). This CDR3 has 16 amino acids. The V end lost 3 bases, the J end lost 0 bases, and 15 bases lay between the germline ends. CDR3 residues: CASSFGVRSVSYEQYF. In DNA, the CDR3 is TGTGCCAGCAGTTTCGGGGTCCGGAGCGTCTCCTACGAGCAGTACTTC.

The CDR3, as DNA: TGTGCCAGCAGCGGACGGACTAGTCGAGCAGATACGCAGTATTTT. Translating it yields CASSGRTSRADTQYF. V and J are TRBV7-8 and TRBJ2-3, with 7 bases fitting TRBD2. The V segment lost 5 bases and the J segment 4 bases; nucleotides outside the gene matches: 9. CDR1 and CDR2 from the germline V gene are SGHVS and FQNEAQ. The CDR3 runs 15 residues.

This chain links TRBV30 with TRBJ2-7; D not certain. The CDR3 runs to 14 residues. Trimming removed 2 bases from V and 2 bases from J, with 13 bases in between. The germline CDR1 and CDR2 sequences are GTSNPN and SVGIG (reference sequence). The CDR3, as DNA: TGTGCCTGGAGTAGTGTGCCCGGCGCCTACGAGCAGTACTTC. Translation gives CAWSSVPGAYEQYF.

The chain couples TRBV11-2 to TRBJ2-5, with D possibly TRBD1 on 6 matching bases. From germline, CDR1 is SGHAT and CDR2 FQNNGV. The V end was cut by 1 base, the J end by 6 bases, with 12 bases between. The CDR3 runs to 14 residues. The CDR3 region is CASSLGLRGQTQYF. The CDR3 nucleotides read TGTGCCAGCAGCTTAGGACTCAGGGGTCAGACCCAGTACTTC.

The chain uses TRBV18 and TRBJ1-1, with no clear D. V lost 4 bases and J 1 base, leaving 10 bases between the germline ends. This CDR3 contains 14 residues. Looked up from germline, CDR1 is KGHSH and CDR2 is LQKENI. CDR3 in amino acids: CASSHLTENTEAFF. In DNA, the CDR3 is TGTGCCAGCTCACACCTAACAGAGAACACTGAAGCTTTCTTT. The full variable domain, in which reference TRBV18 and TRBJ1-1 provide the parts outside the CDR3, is NAGVMQNPRHLVRRRGQEARLRCSPMKGHSHVYWYRQLPEEGLKFMVYLQKENIIDESGMPKERFSAEFPKEGPSILRIQQVVRGDSAAYFCASSHLTENTEAFFGQGTRLTVV.

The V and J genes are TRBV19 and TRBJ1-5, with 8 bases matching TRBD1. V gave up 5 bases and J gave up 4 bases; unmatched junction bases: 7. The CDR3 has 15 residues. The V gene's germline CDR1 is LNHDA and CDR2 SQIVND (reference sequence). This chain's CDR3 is CASSATHRGNQPQHF. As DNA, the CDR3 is TGTGCCAGTAGTGCAACCCACAGGGGGAATCAGCCCCAGCATTTT.